What follows are 10 T cell receptor beta chains derived from one specimen sequenced in a study of T cells expressing NK-cell markers. TCRdb reprocessed the 5' RACE reads and stores each CDR3 protein as one record, lacking DNA. In all, the sample yields about 460,000 distinct CDR3 sequences. Material for sequencing was blood T cells: a sorted CD56 or NKG2C T cell subset, CD4+ or CD8+ T cells, or bulk PBMC T cells (not recorded which). Receptors were obtained from a woman in her 50s in good health.

The rearrangement uses TRBV20-1 and TRBJ1-3. The CDR3 contains 13 residues. From germline, CDR1 is DFQATT and CDR2 SNEGSKA (reference sequence). The chain's CDR3 is CSARVSSRNTIYF.

The rearrangement links TRBV29-1 to TRBJ1-2. Germline values: CDR1 SQVTM, CDR2 ANQGSEA. This CDR3 spans 12 amino acids. The CDR3 region is CSVESLYYGYTF. The whole variable domain, remainder taken from reference TRBV29-1 and TRBJ1-2, is SAVISQKPSRDICQRGTSLTIQCQVDSQVTMMFWYRQQPGQSLTLIATANQGSEATYESGFVIDKFPISRPNLTFSTLTVSNMSPEDSSIYLCSVESLYYGYTFGSGTRLTVV.

This chain joins TRBV7-2 and TRBJ2-7; there is no DNA to check the TCRdb D call of TRBD2. Per germline, CDR1 SGHTA and CDR2 FQGNSA. CDR3 length: 14 residues. The CDR3 loop is CASSSVAGKYEQYF.

J is TRBJ1-1 and V is TRBV7-2. This CDR3 has 13 residues. Germline values: CDR1 SGHTA, CDR2 FQGNSA. The CDR3 sequence: CASTPSRMTEAFF.

This chain uses TRBV5-1 with TRBJ2-3. Germline V CDR1 and CDR2: SGHRS, YFSETQ. The length of the CDR3 is 16 residues. The CDR3 sequence: CASSLTPAVPTDTQYF.

The rearrangement uses TRBV6-5 and TRBJ1-3; lacking DNA, the TRBD1 call made by TCRdb goes unchecked. The CDR3 covers 14 residues. CDR1 is MNHEY, CDR2 SVGAGI, per germline. The CDR3 loop is CASTVTQGGNTIYF.

The rearrangement links TRBV12-3 or TRBV12-4 to TRBJ2-2; TCRdb's D call of TRBD2 is untestable without DNA. This CDR3 has 16 residues. This CDR3 is CASKLAGGPSTGELFF.

V gene TRBV12-3 or TRBV12-4 combines with J gene TRBJ1-2; TCRdb calls TRBD1, which cannot be checked without DNA. The CDR3 runs to 15 residues. The chain's CDR3 is CASSLAGGAGVGYTF.

This chain uses TRBV6-6 with TRBJ2-5; as DNA is missing, the TRBD1 call by TCRdb cannot be tested. Germline V lookup: CDR1 MNHNY, CDR2 SVGAGI (reference sequence). The CDR3 runs to 13 residues. CDR3 region: CASSPRGVETQYF.

The V gene is TRBV5-1, the J gene TRBJ2-3; there is no DNA to check the TCRdb D call of TRBD2. Per the germline V gene, CDR1 is SGHRS and CDR2 is YFSETQ. This CDR3 region has 17 residues. The CDR3 loop is CASSKGEGRSGAGTQYF.